Listed below are T cell receptor beta chains from one sample, sequenced in a study of technical replicates of blood from a few donors. Method: immunoSEQ multiplex PCR; TCRdb's copy keeps in-frame clones and lacks some. The table lists about 53,000 clones, roughly 84% of them singletons. The sequencing input was PBMCs. The receptors derive from a human donor in good health. Some clones in this sample may be carry-over from other donors' samples. Both conserved end residues are part of each CDR3. The order of the fields is clone size, J gene, CDR3 length, D gene, V gene, CDR3 protein, CDR3 DNA. A D gene is named only where the DNA matches it firmly. Clone size is shown for a subset of rows, as once, few, many or a class of expanded clone.

- | TRBJ2-1 | 15 | TRBD2 | TRBV5-1 | CASSSQAGGLNEQFF | TGCGCCAGCAGCTCGCAAGCGGGGGGGCTGAATGAGCAGTTCTTC
- | TRBJ2-2 | 18 | TRBD2 | TRBV2 | CASSTGTSGGASPGELFF | TGTGCCAGCAGTACGGGGACTAGCGGGGGGGCCAGTCCCGGGGAGCTGTTTTTT
few | TRBJ1-2 | 15 | - | TRBV4-2 | CASSQVKGGQDGYTF | TGTGCCAGCAGCCAAGTAAAAGGAGGTCAAGACGGCTACACCTTC
few | TRBJ1-6 | 14 | - | TRBV6-1 | CASSVKGLGSPLHF | TGTGCCAGCAGTGTTAAGGGGTTGGGATCACCCCTCCACTTT
- | TRBJ1-3 | 15 | - | TRBV6-1 | CASSEDPLGGNTIYF | TGTGCCAGCAGTGAAGACCCCCTCGGGGGAAACACCATATATTTT
- | TRBJ2-6 | 17 | - | TRBV5-6 | CASSLPGLSAGANVLTF | TGTGCCAGCAGCTTACCAGGGTTGTCTGCTGGGGCCAACGTCCTGACTTTC
- | TRBJ2-2 | 15 | - | TRBV18 | CASSPFQENTGELFF | TGTGCCAGCTCACCATTCCAGGAGAACACCGGGGAGCTGTTTTTT
- | TRBJ2-7 | 15 | - | TRBV9 | CASSVMEDPANEQYF | TGTGCCAGCAGCGTAATGGAGGACCCGGCTAACGAGCAGTACTTC
once | TRBJ2-3 | 16 | TRBD2 | TRBV7-3 | CASSLSLAGGTDTQYF | TGTGCCAGCAGCTTAAGCTTAGCGGGAGGCACAGATACGCAGTATTTT
few | TRBJ1-2 | 15 | - | TRBV6-5 | CASSYGGAGVYGYTF | TGTGCCAGCAGTTACGGGGGCGCAGGAGTCTATGGCTACACCTTC
- | TRBJ1-3 | 15 | - | TRBV2 | CAILDTLNSGNTIYF | TGTGCCATCCTGGACACGTTAAACTCTGGAAACACCATATATTTT
- | TRBJ1-3 | 14 | - | TRBV2 | CASRGQGSGNTIYF | TGTGCCAGCAGAGGTCAGGGATCTGGAAACACCATATATTTT
- | TRBJ1-1 | 14 | - | TRBV9 | CASSAAGPNTEAFF | TGTGCCAGCAGCGCAGCGGGTCCGAACACTGAAGCTTTCTTT
- | TRBJ2-7 | 11 | - | TRBV6-1 | CASSVLYEQYF | TGTGCCAGCAGTGTCCTATACGAGCAGTACTTC
- | TRBJ2-5 | 12 | - | TRBV9 | CASSVGEGTQYF | TGTGCCAGCAGCGTGGGCGAGGGGACCCAGTACTTC
medium-sized | TRBJ2-7 | 15 | - | TRBV27 | CASSGKGVFNYEQYF | TGTGCCAGCAGCGGCAAGGGGGTCTTTAACTACGAGCAGTACTTC
- | TRBJ2-7 | 16 | TRBD1 | TRBV5-1 | CASSLTGQGLSYEQYF | TGCGCCAGCAGCTTGACCGGACAGGGGTTATCCTACGAGCAGTACTTC
- | TRBJ1-6 | 15 | TRBD1 | TRBV6-1 | CASSLGQGISSPLHF | TGTGCCAGCAGTTTAGGACAGGGTATTAGTTCACCCCTCCACTTT
- | TRBJ2-1 | 15 | - | TRBV4-1 | CASSQTGEAYNEQFF | TGCGCCAGCAGCCAAACAGGGGAGGCATACAATGAGCAGTTCTTC
few | TRBJ2-7 | 13 | - | TRBV19 | CASSITRLYEQYF | TGTGCCAGTAGTATAACCCGGTTATACGAGCAGTACTTC
- | TRBJ2-5 | 15 | - | TRBV4-1 | CASSQGWGLGETQYF | TGCGCCAGCAGCCAAGGGTGGGGGCTTGGAGAGACCCAGTACTTC
- | TRBJ2-3 | 14 | TRBD2 | TRBV29-1 | CSETSGRSTDTQYF | TGCAGCGAGACTAGCGGGAGGAGCACAGATACGCAGTATTTT
- | TRBJ2-1 | 16 | TRBD2 | TRBV6-5 | CASSYPPGRGDNEQFF | TGTGCCAGCAGTTACCCTCCTGGGAGGGGAGACAATGAGCAGTTCTTC
once | TRBJ2-2 | 17 | TRBD2 | TRBV19 | CASSIPPGLANTGELFF | TGTGCCAGTAGTATACCCCCGGGACTAGCGAACACCGGGGAGCTGTTTTTT
- | TRBJ2-7 | 15 | TRBD2 | TRBV11-2 | CASSILAGVWYEQYF | TGTGCCAGCAGCATATTAGCGGGAGTCTGGTACGAGCAGTACTTC
- | TRBJ2-3 | 15 | TRBD2 | TRBV4-3 | CASSMRTSGGDTQYF | TGCGCCAGCAGCATGCGGACTAGCGGGGGGGATACGCAGTATTTT
- | TRBJ1-2 | 16 | - | TRBV9 | CASSPGVEGSNYGYTF | TGTGCCAGCAGCCCGGGGGTTGAGGGGAGTAACTATGGCTACACCTTC
once | TRBJ1-2 | 14 | - | TRBV27 | CASSDSPGPSGYTF | TGTGCCAGCAGTGACAGCCCCGGGCCTAGTGGCTACACCTTC
- | TRBJ2-7 | 16 | - | TRBV4-2 | CASSPDSLSKGLEQYF | TGTGCCAGCAGCCCGGACTCCCTGTCTAAGGGCCTCGAGCAGTACTTC
once | TRBJ1-4 | 14 | - | TRBV5-4 | CASSLTGTDEKLFF | TGTGCCAGCAGCCTCACAGGGACCGATGAAAAACTGTTTTTT
- | TRBJ1-2 | 15 | TRBD1 | TRBV19 | CASSIVQGAYYGYTF | TGTGCCAGTAGTATCGTTCAGGGGGCTTACTATGGCTACACCTTC
once | TRBJ2-3 | 16 | TRBD2 | TRBV27 | CASTKVASGSTDTQYF | TGTGCCAGCACTAAAGTAGCTAGCGGGAGCACAGATACGCAGTATTTT
- | TRBJ2-5 | 18 | TRBD2 | TRBV18 | CASSPALGALAGEETQYF | TGTGCCAGCTCACCCGCACTGGGGGCACTAGCGGGGGAAGAGACCCAGTACTTC
- | TRBJ1-5 | 13 | - | TRBV11-2 | CASSPGSNQPQHF | TGTGCCAGCAGCCCAGGGAGCAATCAGCCCCAGCATTTT
- | TRBJ2-3 | 15 | - | TRBV4-1 | CASSHLVQNEDTQYF | TGCGCCAGCAGCCACCTCGTCCAAAACGAGGATACGCAGTATTTT
- | TRBJ1-1 | 16 | - | TRBV4-1 | CASSHWKGVGPAEAFF | TGCGCCAGCAGCCACTGGAAAGGGGTCGGACCCGCGGAAGCTTTCTTT
- | TRBJ1-5 | 18 | TRBD1 | TRBV15 | CATSRDHQGAGRNQPQHF | TGTGCCACCAGCAGAGATCATCAGGGGGCGGGTCGCAATCAGCCCCAGCATTTT
- | TRBJ2-7 | 14 | - | TRBV30 | CACLPYDSSYEQYF | TGTGCCTGTCTACCCTATGACAGCTCCTACGAGCAGTACTTC
- | TRBJ2-5 | 13 | - | TRBV6-5 | CASSRPGGETQYF | TGTGCCAGCAGTCGTCCCGGGGGAGAGACCCAGTACTTC
once | TRBJ1-2 | 13 | - | TRBV5-6 | CASSLLDFYGYTF | TGTGCCAGCAGCTTGTTGGACTTTTATGGCTACACCTTC